This is a list of T cell receptor beta chains from one sample in a study of blood T cell repertoires in COVID-19. Generated by immunoSEQ multiplex PCR, the TCRdb table keeps only in-frame clones and is missing some. Found here are approximately 170,000 clones, 87% of them singletons; the top ten hold approximately 4%. The source material was peripheral blood. Receptor source: a man younger than 35 with active or convalescent COVID-19. Each CDR3 is given with its conserved first and last residue. Each record gives: J gene, D gene, clone size, V gene, CDR3 DNA, CDR3 protein. The D gene is left open where the match is weak. Clone size is stated in some rows and not others, as once, few, many or a class when expanded.

TRBJ1-2 NA NA TRBV12-3/TRBV12-4 TGTGCCAGCAGTTTAGTCCAGACAGACTACACCTTC CASSLVQTDYTF
TRBJ1-2 TRBD1 NA TRBV18 TGTGCCAGCTCACCAGAGACAGGGGGCGCTTACGGCTACACCTTC CASSPETGGAYGYTF
TRBJ1-2 NA NA TRBV7-6 TGTGCCAGCAGCCTGGGACTGAACTATGGCTACACCTTC CASSLGLNYGYTF
TRBJ2-5 TRBD2 once TRBV24-1 TGTGCCACCAGTGACCCGACTAGCGGACAAGAGACCCAGTACTTC CATSDPTSGQETQYF
TRBJ2-1 NA NA TRBV5-8 TGTGCCAGCAGCTTGGACTCCAACTGGAATGAGCAGTTCTTC CASSLDSNWNEQFF
TRBJ2-1 NA NA TRBV6-2/TRBV6-3 TGTGCCAGCAGTTACTCCCTTCACAATGAGCAGTTCTTC CASSYSLHNEQFF
TRBJ2-6 NA NA TRBV29-1 TGCAGCGTTGGCACTCGCTCTGGGGCCAACGTCCTGACTTTC CSVGTRSGANVLTF
TRBJ1-1 NA NA TRBV10-2 TGCGCCAGCAGTGAGCAAGGGCAAAGAACAGGAGCTGAAGCTTTCTTT CASSEQGQRTGAEAFF
TRBJ2-5 TRBD1 NA TRBV25-1 TGTGCCAGCAGACGAACAGGGGACGGAGAGACCCAGTACTTC CASRRTGDGETQYF
TRBJ2-1 NA few TRBV11-1 TGTGCCAGTAAGGGGTACAATGAGCAGTTCTTC CASKGYNEQFF
TRBJ2-7 NA NA TRBV19 TGTGCCAGTAGTATGGACAGTCACACCTACGAGCAGTACTTC CASSMDSHTYEQYF
TRBJ1-4 TRBD1 NA TRBV9 TGTGCCAGCAGCGTCCACGGACAGGGGCTGGATGAAAAACTGTTTTTT CASSVHGQGLDEKLFF
TRBJ1-6 NA NA TRBV4-3 TGCGCCAGCAGCCAAGAGCAGGGGAATTCACCCCTCCACTTT CASSQEQGNSPLHF
TRBJ1-2 TRBD1 once TRBV10-3 TGTGCCATCAGTGAGTTAGAGGGACAGGGGGCGCGGGGCTACACCTTC CAISELEGQGARGYTF
TRBJ1-2 NA NA TRBV11-3 TGTGCCAGCAGCTTCGAGCAGGGGAGGGAGGGCTACACCTTC CASSFEQGREGYTF
TRBJ1-5 NA NA TRBV28 TGTGCCAGCAGTCCGACAAGCAATCAGCCCCAGCATTTT CASSPTSNQPQHF
TRBJ1-5 TRBD1 NA TRBV7-9 TGTGCCAGCAGCTTAGACGGGACAGGTGGCAATCAGCCCCAGCATTTT CASSLDGTGGNQPQHF
TRBJ1-6 NA NA TRBV27 TGTGCCAGCAGTCCGCGACAGGAGACTAATTCACCCCTCCACTTT CASSPRQETNSPLHF
TRBJ2-3 NA NA TRBV5-8 TGTGCCAGCAGCTTGAATTTGGGCAGGGGTCTTGTAGATACGCAGTATTTT CASSLNLGRGLVDTQYF
TRBJ2-1 NA NA TRBV5-1 TGCGCCAGCAGACCGAGCAGACAAATTAGAAATGAGCAGTTCTTC CASRPSRQIRNEQFF
TRBJ2-3 TRBD2 NA TRBV5-1 TGCGCCAGCAGCGTGGGGACTAGCGGGAGGGTCACAGATACGCAGTATTTT CASSVGTSGRVTDTQYF
TRBJ2-1 NA NA TRBV5-1 TGCGCCAGCAGCTTGGGAGTCCAGGGCAATGAGCAGTTCTTC CASSLGVQGNEQFF
TRBJ2-1 TRBD2 NA TRBV10-3 TGTGCCATCATGGCGGGGCAGCGGGAGTATCAGCAGTTCTTC CAIMAGQREYQQFF
TRBJ2-7 NA NA TRBV13 TGTGCCAGCAGCAAGCTACAGAGCTCCTACGAGCAGTACTTC CASSKLQSSYEQYF
TRBJ1-1 TRBD1 NA TRBV2 TGTGCCAGCAGTGGGGACAGCAACACTGAAGCTTTCTTT CASSGDSNTEAFF
TRBJ2-3 TRBD2 NA TRBV2 TGTGCCAGCACAGTACCGGGCGGGAGGGCAGATACGCAGTATTTT CASTVPGGRADTQYF
TRBJ1-2 NA NA TRBV27 TGTGCCAGCAGTTTCAGTCCCGCAGGGAACTATGGCTACACCTTC CASSFSPAGNYGYTF
TRBJ1-5 TRBD1 NA TRBV6-5 TGTGCCAGCAGTTTTCCGGACAGGGTACAGCAGCCCCAGCATTTT CASSFPDRVQQPQHF
TRBJ2-3 NA NA TRBV4-3 TGCGCCAGCAGCCATAAAAAATGGGACTGTGACACCGTGGGGACAGATACGCAGTATTTT CASSHKKWDCDTVGTDTQYF
TRBJ2-7 NA NA TRBV2 TGTGCCAGCAGTAATCCAGGGGAATCCTACGAGCAGTACTTC CASSNPGESYEQYF
TRBJ2-7 TRBD2 NA TRBV18 TGTGCCAGCTCACCGGGACTAGCGGAGTCCTACGAGCAGTACTTC CASSPGLAESYEQYF
TRBJ1-5 NA NA TRBV7-2 TGTGCCAGCAGCTTAGGGACACAGTATAGCAATCAGCCCCAGCATTTT CASSLGTQYSNQPQHF
TRBJ1-5 TRBD1 NA TRBV19 TGTGCCAGTACCTCGACAGGGGGGCGATATCAGCCCCAGCATTTT CASTSTGGRYQPQHF
TRBJ1-2 NA NA TRBV6-5 TGTGCCAGCAGAAACCAGAGGAACAGGAATGGCTACACCTTC CASRNQRNRNGYTF
TRBJ2-7 TRBD1 NA TRBV7-8 TGTGCCAGCAGTCAATCGCCGAGACAGGGTTCCTACGAGCAGTACTTC CASSQSPRQGSYEQYF
TRBJ1-5 TRBD1 once TRBV28 TGTGCCAGCAGGACATTGGGACAGGGTAGCAATCAGCCCCAGCATTTT CASRTLGQGSNQPQHF
TRBJ2-7 NA NA TRBV7-2 TGTGCCAGCAGCTTATTTCGCGAGCAGTACTTC CASSLFREQYF
TRBJ2-5 TRBD2 NA TRBV24-1 TGTGCCACCAGTGATTTCCAGAGGGAGGGAGAGACCCAGTACTTC CATSDFQREGETQYF
TRBJ2-1 TRBD2 NA TRBV11-3 TGTGCCAGCAGCTTATCAATAGTGAGCGGGAGGGTTCATAATGAGCAGTTCTTC CASSLSIVSGRVHNEQFF
TRBJ2-7 TRBD1 NA TRBV30 TGTGCCTGGAGTGTGACGGGACAGGGGATCCACGAGCAGTACTTC CAWSVTGQGIHEQYF
TRBJ2-2 NA NA TRBV27 TGTGCCAGCAGTAAGACAGGCCGCCTCAACACCGGGGAGCTGTTTTTT CASSKTGRLNTGELFF
TRBJ1-4 NA few TRBV2 TGTGCCAGCAGGGCGGGACGGACTAATGAAAAACTGTTTTTT CASRAGRTNEKLFF
TRBJ1-1 TRBD1 NA TRBV2 TGTGCCAGCAGTGGACAGGGGGGGGATGAAGCTTTCTTT CASSGQGGDEAFF
TRBJ1-4 NA few TRBV20-1 TGCAGTGCTAGTTCAACTCCCAAGAATGAAAAACTGTTTTTT CSASSTPKNEKLFF
TRBJ1-2 NA NA TRBV6-2/TRBV6-3 TGTGCCAGCAGTTGGACGGGGGGCGTTGGCTATGGCTACACCTTC CASSWTGGVGYGYTF
TRBJ2-7 NA few TRBV7-6 TGTGCCAGCGGGGGCGGGCAGGGGTCCTCCTACGAGCAGTACTTC CASGGGQGSSYEQYF
TRBJ2-2 TRBD2 NA TRBV6-5 TGTGCCAGCAGTAGTGGCGGGAGGGAAACCGGGGAGCTGTTTTTT CASSSGGRETGELFF
TRBJ1-1 NA NA TRBV7-2 TGTGCCAGCAGCTTTCTCGGTGACACTGAAGCTTTCTTT CASSFLGDTEAFF
TRBJ1-4 NA NA TRBV5-1 TGCGCCAGCAGCCGGGAGGTTAATGAAAAACTGTTTTTT CASSREVNEKLFF
TRBJ1-5 NA NA TRBV7-9 TGTGCCAGCAGTTCCTCGGGACAAAATCAGCCCCAGCATTTT CASSSSGQNQPQHF
TRBJ2-6 NA NA TRBV10-1 TGCGCCAGCAGTGAAGGGGGACTACCACGCTCTGGGGCCAACGTCCTGACTTTC CASSEGGLPRSGANVLTF
TRBJ1-1 NA few TRBV6-4 TGTGCCAGCAGTTTTACAGAAGACACTGAAGCTTTCTTT CASSFTEDTEAFF
TRBJ1-6 NA NA TRBV25-1 TGTGCCAGCAGTGAAAAGGACAACTCCTATAATTCACCCCTCCACTTT CASSEKDNSYNSPLHF
TRBJ2-3 NA NA TRBV6-1 TGTGCCAGCAGTGAGGCGGGACGAACAGATACGCAGTATTTT CASSEAGRTDTQYF
TRBJ2-1 NA NA TRBV11-2 TGTGCCAGCAGCTTGAGCTCCTACAATGAGCAGTTCTTC CASSLSSYNEQFF
TRBJ2-2 NA NA TRBV27 TGTGCCAGCAGTCCCACTTTAAACACCGGGGAGCTGTTTTTT CASSPTLNTGELFF
TRBJ2-7 NA NA TRBV7-6 TGTGCCAGCAGCTACGCCCCAGACAACCCCTACGAGCAGTACTTC CASSYAPDNPYEQYF
TRBJ2-5 TRBD1 NA TRBV7-9 TGTGCCAGCAGCTCGGACAGGGGGCACCAAGAGACCCAGTACTTC CASSSDRGHQETQYF
TRBJ1-2 TRBD1 NA TRBV28 TGTGCCAGCCGTACACCAACAGGGGGTTTGGTCGGCTACACCTTC CASRTPTGGLVGYTF